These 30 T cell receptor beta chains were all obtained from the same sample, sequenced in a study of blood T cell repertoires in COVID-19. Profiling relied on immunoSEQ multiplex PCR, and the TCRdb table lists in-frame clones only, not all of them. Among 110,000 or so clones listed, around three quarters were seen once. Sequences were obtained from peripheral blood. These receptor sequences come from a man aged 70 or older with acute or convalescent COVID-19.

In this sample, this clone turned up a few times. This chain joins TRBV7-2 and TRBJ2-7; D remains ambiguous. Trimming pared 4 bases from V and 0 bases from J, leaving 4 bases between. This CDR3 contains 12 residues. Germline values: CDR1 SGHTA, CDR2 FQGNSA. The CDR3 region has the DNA TGTGCCAGCAGCTCCCTCTCCTACGAGCAGTACTTC. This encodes CASSSLSYEQYF.

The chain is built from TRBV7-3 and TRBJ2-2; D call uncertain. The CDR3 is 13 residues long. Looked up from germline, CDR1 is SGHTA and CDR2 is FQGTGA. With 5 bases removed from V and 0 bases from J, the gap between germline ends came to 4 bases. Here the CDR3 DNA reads TGTGCCAGCAGCCCTACGAACACCGGGGAGCTGTTTTTT. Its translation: CASSPTNTGELFF.

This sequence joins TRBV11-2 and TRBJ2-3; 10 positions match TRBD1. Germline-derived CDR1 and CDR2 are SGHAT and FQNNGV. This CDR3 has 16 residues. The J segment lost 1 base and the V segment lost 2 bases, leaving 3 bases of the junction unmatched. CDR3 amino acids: CASSLLGTGGTDTQYF. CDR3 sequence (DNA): TGTGCCAGCAGCTTATTAGGGACAGGGGGCACAGATACGCAGTATTTT.

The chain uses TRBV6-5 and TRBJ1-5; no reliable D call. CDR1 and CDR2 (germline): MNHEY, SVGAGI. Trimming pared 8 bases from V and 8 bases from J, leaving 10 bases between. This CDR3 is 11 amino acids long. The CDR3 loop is CASGVVEPQHF. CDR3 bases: TGTGCCAGCGGAGTCGTCGAGCCCCAGCATTTT.

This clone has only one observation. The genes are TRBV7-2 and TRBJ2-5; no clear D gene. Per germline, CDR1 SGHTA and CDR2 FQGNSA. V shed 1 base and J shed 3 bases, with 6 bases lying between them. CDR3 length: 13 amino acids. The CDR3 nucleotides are TGTGCCAGCAGCTTAGTCTCAGAAGAGACCCAGTACTTC. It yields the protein CASSLVSEETQYF.

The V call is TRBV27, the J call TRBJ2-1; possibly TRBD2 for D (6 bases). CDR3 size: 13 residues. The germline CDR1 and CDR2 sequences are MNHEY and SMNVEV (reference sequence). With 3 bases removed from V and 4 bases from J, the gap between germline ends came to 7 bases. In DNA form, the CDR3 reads TGTGCCAGCAGTTTCGGGGGTTACAATGAGCAGTTCTTC. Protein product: CASSFGGYNEQFF.

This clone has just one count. CDR3 amino acids: CASSQTDFYGYTF. CDR3 in DNA: TGTGCCAGCAGCCAGACAGACTTCTATGGCTACACCTTC. V is TRBV7-9 and J is TRBJ1-2, with D possibly TRBD1 on 5 matching bases. From germline, CDR1 is SEHNR and CDR2 FQNEAQ (reference sequence). Trimming shortened V by 5 bases and J by 4 bases, and 11 bases separated the two germline ends. There are 13 residues in the CDR3.

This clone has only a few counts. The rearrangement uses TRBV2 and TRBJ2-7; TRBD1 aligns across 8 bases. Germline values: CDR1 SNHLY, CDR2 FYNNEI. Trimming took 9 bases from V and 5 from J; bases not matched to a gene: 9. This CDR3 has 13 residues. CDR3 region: CARGTGGGNEQYF. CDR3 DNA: TGTGCCAGAGGGACAGGTGGGGGGAACGAGCAGTACTTC.

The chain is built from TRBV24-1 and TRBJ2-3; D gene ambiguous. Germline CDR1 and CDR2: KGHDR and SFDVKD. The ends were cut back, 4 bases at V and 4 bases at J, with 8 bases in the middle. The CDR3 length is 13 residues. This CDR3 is CATSDSLSDTQYF. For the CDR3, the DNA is TGTGCCACCAGTGACTCTCTGTCAGATACGCAGTATTTT.

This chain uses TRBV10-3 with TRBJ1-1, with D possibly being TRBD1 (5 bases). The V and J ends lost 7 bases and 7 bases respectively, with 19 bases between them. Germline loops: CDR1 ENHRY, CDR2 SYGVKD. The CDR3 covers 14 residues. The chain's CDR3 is CAINPEGQGHEAFF. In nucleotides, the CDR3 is TGTGCCATCAACCCGGAAGGCCAGGGCCATGAAGCTTTCTTT.

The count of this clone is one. The CDR3 DNA reads as TGCGCCAGCAGCCGCACTAGCGGGGGGCGCCTTAGCACAGATACGCAGTATTTT. It codes for CASSRTSGGRLSTDTQYF. The rearrangement links TRBV4-3 to TRBJ2-3, with TRBD2 identical over 12 bases. Trimming cost V 4 bases and J 0 bases; bases outside gene matches: 8. Germline loops: CDR1 LGHNA, CDR2 YSLEER. The CDR3 runs to 18 residues.

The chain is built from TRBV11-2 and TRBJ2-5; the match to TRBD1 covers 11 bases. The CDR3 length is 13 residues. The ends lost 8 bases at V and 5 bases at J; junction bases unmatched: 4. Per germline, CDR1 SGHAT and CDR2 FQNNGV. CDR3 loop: CASRTGGWETQYF. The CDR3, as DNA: TGTGCCAGCCGGACAGGGGGCTGGGAGACCCAGTACTTC.

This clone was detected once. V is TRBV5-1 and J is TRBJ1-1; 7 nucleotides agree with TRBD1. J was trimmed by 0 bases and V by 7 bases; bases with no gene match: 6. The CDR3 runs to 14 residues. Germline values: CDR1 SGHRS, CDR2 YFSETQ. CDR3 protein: CASRPTGVNTEAFF. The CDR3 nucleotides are TGCGCCAGCCGCCCTACAGGGGTGAACACTGAAGCTTTCTTT.

The DNA of the CDR3 is TGTGCCAGCAGGAGGACTAGCGGGTACCAAGAGACCCAGTACTTC. It translates to CASRRTSGYQETQYF. The V gene is TRBV7-2, the J gene TRBJ2-5; 11 positions match TRBD2. The CDR3 contains 15 residues. Germline V gene data show CDR1 as SGHTA and CDR2 as FQGNSA. The V and J ends lost 6 bases and 0 bases, in that order; junction bases with no gene match: 3.

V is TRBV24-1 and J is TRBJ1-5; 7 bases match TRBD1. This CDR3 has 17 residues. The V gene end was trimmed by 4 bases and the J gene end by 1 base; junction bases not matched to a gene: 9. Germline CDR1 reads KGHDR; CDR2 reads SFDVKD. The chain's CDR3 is CATSDSASTGSNQPQHF. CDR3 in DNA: TGTGCCACCAGTGACAGCGCCTCGACAGGGAGCAATCAGCCCCAGCATTTT.

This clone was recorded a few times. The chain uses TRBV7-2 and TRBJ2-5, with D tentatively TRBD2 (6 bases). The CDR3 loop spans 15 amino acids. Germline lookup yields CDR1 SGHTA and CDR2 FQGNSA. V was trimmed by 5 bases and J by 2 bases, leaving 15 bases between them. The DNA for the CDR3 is TGTGCCAGCAGCCGGGGGACCTCTAGACAAGAGACCCAGTACTTC. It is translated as CASSRGTSRQETQYF.

The CDR3 DNA reads as TGTGCCAGCAGTTACTCGACAGAGGGAGGCACTGAAGCTTTCTTT. Translation: CASSYSTEGGTEAFF. The chain recombines TRBV6-5 with TRBJ1-1; perhaps TRBD1 as D (5 bases). CDR1 is MNHEY, CDR2 SVGAGI, per germline. The CDR3 is 15 amino acids. Trimming cost V 0 bases and J 4 bases, with 12 bases left between them.

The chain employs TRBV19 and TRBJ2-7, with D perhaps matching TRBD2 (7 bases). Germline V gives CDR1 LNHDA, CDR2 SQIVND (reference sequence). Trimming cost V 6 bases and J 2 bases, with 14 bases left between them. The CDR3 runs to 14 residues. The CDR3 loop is CASRGGPLTYEQYF. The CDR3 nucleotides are TGTGCCAGTAGGGGGGGGCCCTTGACCTACGAGCAGTACTTC.

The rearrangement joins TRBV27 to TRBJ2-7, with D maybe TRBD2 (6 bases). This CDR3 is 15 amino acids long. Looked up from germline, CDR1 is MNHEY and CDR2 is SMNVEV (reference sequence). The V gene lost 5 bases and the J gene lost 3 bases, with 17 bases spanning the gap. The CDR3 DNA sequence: TGTGCCAGCAGTCCCCGGCGGGGTCAGGTCTACGAGCAGTACTTC. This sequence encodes CASSPRRGQVYEQYF.

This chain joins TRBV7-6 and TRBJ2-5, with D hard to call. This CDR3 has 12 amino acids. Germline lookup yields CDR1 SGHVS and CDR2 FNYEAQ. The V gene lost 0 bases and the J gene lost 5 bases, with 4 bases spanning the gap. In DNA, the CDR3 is TGTGCCAGCAGCTTAGCGGAGGAGACCCAGTACTTC. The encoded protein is CASSLAEETQYF.

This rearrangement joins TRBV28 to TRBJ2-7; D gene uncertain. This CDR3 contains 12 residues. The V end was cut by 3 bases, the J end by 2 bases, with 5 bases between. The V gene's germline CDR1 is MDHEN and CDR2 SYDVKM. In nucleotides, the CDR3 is TGTGCCAGCAGTTTTCAGGCCTACGAGCAGTACTTC. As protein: CASSFQAYEQYF.

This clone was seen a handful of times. The CDR3 reads CSASSQARGTEAFF. CDR3 bases: TGCAGTGCTAGTTCTCAGGCCCGGGGCACTGAAGCTTTCTTT. This chain links TRBV20-1 with TRBJ1-1; D gene uncertain. Germline V lookup: CDR1 DFQATT, CDR2 SNEGSKA (reference sequence). This CDR3 comprises 14 residues. V was trimmed by 3 bases and J by 4 bases, leaving 15 bases between them.

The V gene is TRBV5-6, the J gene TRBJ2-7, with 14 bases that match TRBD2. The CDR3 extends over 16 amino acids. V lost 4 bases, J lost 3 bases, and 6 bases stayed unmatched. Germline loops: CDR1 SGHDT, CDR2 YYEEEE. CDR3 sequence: CASSRWGTSGSYEQYF. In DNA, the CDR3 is TGTGCCAGCAGCCGTTGGGGGACTAGCGGGAGCTACGAGCAGTACTTC.

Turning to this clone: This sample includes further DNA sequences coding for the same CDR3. The CDR3 sequence is CASSEGGSYGYTF. CDR3 nucleotide sequence: TGTGCCAGCAGCGAGGGGGGGTCATATGGCTACACCTTC. This chain joins TRBV9 and TRBJ1-2; TRBD1 might be the D (6 bases). Per the germline V gene, CDR1 is SGDLS and CDR2 is YYNGEE. This CDR3 is built from 13 residues. Between the trimmed V and J ends, which lost 3 bases and 5 bases, there was a span of 11 bases.

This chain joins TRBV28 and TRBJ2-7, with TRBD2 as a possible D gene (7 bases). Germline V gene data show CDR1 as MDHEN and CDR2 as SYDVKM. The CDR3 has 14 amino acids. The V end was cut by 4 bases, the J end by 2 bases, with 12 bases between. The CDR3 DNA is TGTGCCAGCAGTTCGGGGGGACAAACCTACGAGCAGTACTTC. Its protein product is CASSSGGQTYEQYF.

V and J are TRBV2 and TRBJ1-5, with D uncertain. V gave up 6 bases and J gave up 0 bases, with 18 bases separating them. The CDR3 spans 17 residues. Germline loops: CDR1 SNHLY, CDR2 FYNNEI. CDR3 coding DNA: TGTGCCAGCAGAGCGGGTTTCTTGGGGATTAGCAATCAGCCCCAGCATTTT. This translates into CASRAGFLGISNQPQHF.

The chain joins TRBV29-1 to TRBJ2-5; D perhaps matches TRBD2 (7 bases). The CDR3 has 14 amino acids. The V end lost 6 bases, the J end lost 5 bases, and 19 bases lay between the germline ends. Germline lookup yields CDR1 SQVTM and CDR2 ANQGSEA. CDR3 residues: CSVTSGTTGETQYF. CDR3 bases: TGCAGCGTCACCTCCGGGACTACAGGGGAGACCCAGTACTTC.

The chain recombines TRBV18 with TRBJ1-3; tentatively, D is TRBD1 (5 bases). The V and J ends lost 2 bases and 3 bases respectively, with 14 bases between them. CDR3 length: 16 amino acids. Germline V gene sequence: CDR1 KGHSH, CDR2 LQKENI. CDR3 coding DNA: TGTGCCAGCTCACCATCCCCAGGGTCTCTTGGAAACACCATATATTTT. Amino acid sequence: CASSPSPGSLGNTIYF.

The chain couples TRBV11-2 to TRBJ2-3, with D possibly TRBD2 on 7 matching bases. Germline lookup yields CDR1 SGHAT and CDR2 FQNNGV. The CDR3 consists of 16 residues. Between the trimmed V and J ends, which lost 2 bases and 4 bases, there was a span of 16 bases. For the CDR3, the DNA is TGTGCCAGCAGCTTAAGGGGGGGTTGGTCGGCAGATACGCAGTATTTT. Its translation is CASSLRGGWSADTQYF.

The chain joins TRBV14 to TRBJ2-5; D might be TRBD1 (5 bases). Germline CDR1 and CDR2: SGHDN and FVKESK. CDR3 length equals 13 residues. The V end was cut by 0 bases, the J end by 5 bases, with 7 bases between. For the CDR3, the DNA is TGTGCCAGCAGCCAAGACAGGGCGGAGACCCAGTACTTC. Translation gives CASSQDRAETQYF.